The entry that follows covers one T cell receptor (beta chain) sequence. These data are taken from a study of blood T cell repertoires in COVID-19. Whole-study context: COVID-19 samples, acute and convalescent, were from the United States, Italy and Spain. PBMCs, B-cell-depleted T cells, or T cells provided the cDNA or gDNA that made up the material.

In the authors' methods: Reference gene primer amplification gave estimated nucleated cell counts. Data came from immunoSEQ multiplex PCR; TCRdb stores just in-frame clones and leaves some out. V, J and clone size derive from that table, while D and trimming were established from the DNA sequence. The table has approximately 90,000 clones, approximately 90% seen once. CDR1 is SEHNR, CDR2 FQNEAQ, per germline (reference sequence). Trimming cost V 5 bases and J 1 base, with 13 bases left between them. This CDR3 is 15 amino acids long. The clonotype was recovered from a man in his sixties with acute or convalescent COVID-19. Sequences were obtained from peripheral blood. V and J are TRBV7-9 and TRBJ2-3; D is perhaps TRBD2 (6 bases). The chain's CDR3 is CASSPRGSGTDTQYF. The CDR3 DNA is TGTGCCAGCAGCCCCCGGGGGAGCGGCACAGATACGCAGTATTTT.